Included here is one T cell receptor beta chain sequence, with context. Antigen unknown. A heparinised blood draw that averaged about 116 mL was obtained once from each donor. This sample is part of a study of beta chain features in type 1 diabetes. Study findings and constraints: Using cDNA template may skew counts toward highly expressing activated cells. Type 1 diabetes patients had fewer VDJ junction insertions and more deletions.

Sequenced material consisted of expressed TCRB transcripts (all of the isolated RNA was reverse transcribed). Read counts averaged approximately 3.5 million for samples of naive, central memory and regulatory T cells. Sequencing was performed with immunoSEQ multiplex PCR; in TCRdb, only in-frame clones are kept and a portion is missing. Of 400,000 to 550,000 clones listed, around 10% were seen once; the top ten hold approximately 0.045%. The V and J ends lost 6 bases and 1 base respectively, with 11 bases between them. The CDR3 length is 14 residues. Germline loops: CDR1 SGHRS, CDR2 YFSETQ. The origin of this receptor is a woman aged 18-29 years in good health. V usage is TRBV5-1 and J usage is TRBJ2-1; perhaps D is TRBD1 or TRBD2 (5 bases each). Input material: naive CD4+ T cells from blood. This CDR3 is CASTGGSSYNEQFF. CDR3 nucleotides: TGCGCCAGCACTGGGGGATCGTCCTACAATGAGCAGTTCTTC.